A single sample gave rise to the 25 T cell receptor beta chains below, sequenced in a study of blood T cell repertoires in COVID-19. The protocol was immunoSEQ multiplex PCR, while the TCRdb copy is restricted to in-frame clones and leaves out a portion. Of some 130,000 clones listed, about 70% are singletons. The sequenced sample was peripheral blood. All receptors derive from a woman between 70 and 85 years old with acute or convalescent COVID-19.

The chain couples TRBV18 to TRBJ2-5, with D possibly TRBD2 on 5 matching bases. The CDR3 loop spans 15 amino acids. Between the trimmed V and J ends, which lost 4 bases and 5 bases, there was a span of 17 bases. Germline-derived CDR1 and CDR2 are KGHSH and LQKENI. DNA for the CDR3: TGTGCCAGCTCACGGTCCCGGGGATATCAGGAGACCCAGTACTTC. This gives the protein CASSRSRGYQETQYF.

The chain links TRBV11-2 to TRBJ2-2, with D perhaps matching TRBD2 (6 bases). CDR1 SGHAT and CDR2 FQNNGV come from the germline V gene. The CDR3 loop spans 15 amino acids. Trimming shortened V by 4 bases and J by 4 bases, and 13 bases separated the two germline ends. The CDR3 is CASSSRSGGTGELFF. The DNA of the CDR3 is TGTGCCAGCAGCTCTCGCTCCGGGGGCACCGGGGAGCTGTTTTTT. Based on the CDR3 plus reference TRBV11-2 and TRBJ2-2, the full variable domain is EAGVAQSPRYKIIEKRQSVAFWCNPISGHATLYWYQQILGQGPKLLIQFQNNGVVDDSQLPKDRFSAERLKGVDSTLKIQPAKLEDSAVYLCASSSRSGGTGELFFGEGSRLTVL.

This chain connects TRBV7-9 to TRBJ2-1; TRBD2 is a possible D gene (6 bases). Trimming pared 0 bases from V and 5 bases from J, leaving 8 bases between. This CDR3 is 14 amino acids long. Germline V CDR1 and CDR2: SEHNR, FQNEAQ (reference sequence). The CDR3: CASSLAGGDNEQFF. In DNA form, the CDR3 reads TGTGCCAGCAGCTTAGCGGGAGGCGACAATGAGCAGTTCTTC.

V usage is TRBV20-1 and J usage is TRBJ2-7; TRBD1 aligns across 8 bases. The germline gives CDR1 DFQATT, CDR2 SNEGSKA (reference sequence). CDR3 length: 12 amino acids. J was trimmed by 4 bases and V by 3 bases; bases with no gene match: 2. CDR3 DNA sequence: TGCAGTGCTAGTGACAGGGGTTACGAGCAGTACTTC. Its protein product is CSASDRGYEQYF.

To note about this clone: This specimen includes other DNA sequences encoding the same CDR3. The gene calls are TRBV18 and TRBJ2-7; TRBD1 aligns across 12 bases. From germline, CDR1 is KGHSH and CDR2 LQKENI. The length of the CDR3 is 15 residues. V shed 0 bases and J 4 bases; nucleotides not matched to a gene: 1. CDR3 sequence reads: CASSPPGQGAYEQYF. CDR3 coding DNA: TGTGCCAGCTCACCACCGGGACAGGGGGCATACGAGCAGTACTTC.

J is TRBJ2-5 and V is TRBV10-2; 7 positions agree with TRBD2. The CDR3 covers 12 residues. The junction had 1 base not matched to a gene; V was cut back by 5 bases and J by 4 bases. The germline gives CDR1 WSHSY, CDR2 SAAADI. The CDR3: CASSSGGETQYF. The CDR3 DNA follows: TGCGCCAGCAGTTCGGGGGGAGAGACCCAGTACTTC.

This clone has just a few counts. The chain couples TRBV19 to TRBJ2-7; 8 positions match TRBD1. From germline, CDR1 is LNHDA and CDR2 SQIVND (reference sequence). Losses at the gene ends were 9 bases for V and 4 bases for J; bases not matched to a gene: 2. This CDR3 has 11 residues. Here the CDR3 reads CASRQGYEQYF. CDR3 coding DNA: TGTGCCAGCAGACAGGGGTACGAGCAGTACTTC.

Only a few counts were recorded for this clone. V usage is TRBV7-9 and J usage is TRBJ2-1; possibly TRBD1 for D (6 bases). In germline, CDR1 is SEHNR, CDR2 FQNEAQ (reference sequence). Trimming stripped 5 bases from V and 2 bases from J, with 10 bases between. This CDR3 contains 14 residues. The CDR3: CASSQQGTYNEQFF. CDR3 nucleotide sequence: TGTGCCAGCAGCCAACAGGGAACCTACAATGAGCAGTTCTTC.

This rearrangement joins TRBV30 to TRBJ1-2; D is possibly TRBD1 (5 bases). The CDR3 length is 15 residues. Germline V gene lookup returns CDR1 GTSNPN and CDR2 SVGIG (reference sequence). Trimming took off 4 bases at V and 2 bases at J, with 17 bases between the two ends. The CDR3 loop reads CAWTRRGGSNYGYTF. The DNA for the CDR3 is TGTGCCTGGACTAGGCGGGGGGGTTCCAACTATGGCTACACCTTC.

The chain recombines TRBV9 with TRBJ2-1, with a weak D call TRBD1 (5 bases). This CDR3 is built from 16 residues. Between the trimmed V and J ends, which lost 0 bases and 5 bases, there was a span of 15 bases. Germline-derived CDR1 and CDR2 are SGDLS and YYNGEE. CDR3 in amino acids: CASSVAKPDIDNEQFF. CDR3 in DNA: TGTGCCAGCAGCGTAGCCAAGCCGGACATCGACAATGAGCAGTTCTTC.

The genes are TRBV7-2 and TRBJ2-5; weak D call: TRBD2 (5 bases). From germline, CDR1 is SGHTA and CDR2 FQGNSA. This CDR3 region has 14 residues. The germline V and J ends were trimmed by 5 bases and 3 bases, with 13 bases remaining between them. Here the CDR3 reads CASSDTSGKETQYF. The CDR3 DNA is TGTGCCAGCAGCGATACCAGCGGAAAAGAGACCCAGTACTTC.

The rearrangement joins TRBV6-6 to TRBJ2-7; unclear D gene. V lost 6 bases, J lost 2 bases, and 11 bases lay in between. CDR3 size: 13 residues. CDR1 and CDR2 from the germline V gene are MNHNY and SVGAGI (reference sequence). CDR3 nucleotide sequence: TGTGCCAGCAGGACCTCAGAGGCCTACGAGCAGTACTTC. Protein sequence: CASRTSEAYEQYF.

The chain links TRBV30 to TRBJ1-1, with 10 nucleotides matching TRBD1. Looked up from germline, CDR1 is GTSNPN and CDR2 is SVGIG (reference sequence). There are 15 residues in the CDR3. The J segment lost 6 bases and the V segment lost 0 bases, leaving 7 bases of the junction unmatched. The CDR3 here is CAWSVETGGWSEAFF. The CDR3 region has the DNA TGTGCCTGGAGTGTGGAGACAGGGGGCTGGTCTGAAGCTTTCTTT.

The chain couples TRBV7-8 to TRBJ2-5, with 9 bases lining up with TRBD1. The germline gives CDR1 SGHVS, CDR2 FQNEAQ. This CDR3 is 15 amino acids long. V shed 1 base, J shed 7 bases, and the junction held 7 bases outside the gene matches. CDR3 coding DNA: TGTGCCAGCAGCTTAGACGAGACAGGGGGAAGGACCCAGTACTTC. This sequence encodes CASSLDETGGRTQYF. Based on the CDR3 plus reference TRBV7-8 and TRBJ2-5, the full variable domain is GAGVSQSPRYKVAKRGQDVALRCDPISGHVSLFWYQQALGQGPEFLTYFQNEAQLDKSGLPSDRFFAERPEGSVSTLKIQRTQQEDSAVYLCASSLDETGGRTQYFGPGTRLLVL.

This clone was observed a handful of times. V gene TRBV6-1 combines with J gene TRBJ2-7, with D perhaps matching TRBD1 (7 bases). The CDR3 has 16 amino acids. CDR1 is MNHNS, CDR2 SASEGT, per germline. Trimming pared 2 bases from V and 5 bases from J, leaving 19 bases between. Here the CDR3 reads CASSERTGGAKNEQYF. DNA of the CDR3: TGTGCCAGCAGTGAACGGACAGGAGGGGCTAAAAACGAGCAGTACTTC.

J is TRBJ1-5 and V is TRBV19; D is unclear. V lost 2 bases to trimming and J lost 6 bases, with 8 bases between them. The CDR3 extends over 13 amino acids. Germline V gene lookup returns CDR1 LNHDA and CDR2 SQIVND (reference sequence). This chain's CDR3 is CASSISRSQPQHF. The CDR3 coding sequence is TGTGCCAGTAGTATAAGCCGAAGTCAGCCCCAGCATTTT.

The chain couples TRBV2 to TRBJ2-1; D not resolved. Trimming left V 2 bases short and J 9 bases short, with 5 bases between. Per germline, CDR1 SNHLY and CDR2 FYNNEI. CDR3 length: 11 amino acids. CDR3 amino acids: CASSELSEQFF. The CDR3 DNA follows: TGTGCCAGCAGTGAACTCAGTGAGCAGTTCTTC.

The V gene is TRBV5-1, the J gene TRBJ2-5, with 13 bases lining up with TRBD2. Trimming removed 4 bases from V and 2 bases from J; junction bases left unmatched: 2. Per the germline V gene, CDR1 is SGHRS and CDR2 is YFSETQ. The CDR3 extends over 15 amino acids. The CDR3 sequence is CASSAGLAGQETQYF. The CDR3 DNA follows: TGCGCCAGCAGCGCGGGACTAGCGGGACAAGAGACCCAGTACTTC.

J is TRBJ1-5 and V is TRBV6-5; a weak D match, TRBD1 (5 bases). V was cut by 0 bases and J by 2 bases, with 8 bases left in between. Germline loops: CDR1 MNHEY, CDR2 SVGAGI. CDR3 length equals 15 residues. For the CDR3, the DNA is TGTGCCAGCAGTTACTCCACAGGCCGCAATCAGCCCCAGCATTTT. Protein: CASSYSTGRNQPQHF.

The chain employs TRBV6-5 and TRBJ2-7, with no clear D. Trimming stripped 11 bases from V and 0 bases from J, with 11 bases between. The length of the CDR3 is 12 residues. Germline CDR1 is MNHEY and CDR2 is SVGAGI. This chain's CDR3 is CAHGVNSYEQYF. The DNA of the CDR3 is TGTGCCCACGGAGTCAACTCCTACGAGCAGTACTTC.

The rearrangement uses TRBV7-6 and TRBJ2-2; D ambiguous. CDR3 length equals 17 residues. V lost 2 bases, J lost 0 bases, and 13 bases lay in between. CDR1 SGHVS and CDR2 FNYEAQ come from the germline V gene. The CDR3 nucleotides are TGTGCCAGCAGCTTAAGGCAGGCCAAATCGAACACCGGGGAGCTGTTTTTT. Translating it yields CASSLRQAKSNTGELFF.

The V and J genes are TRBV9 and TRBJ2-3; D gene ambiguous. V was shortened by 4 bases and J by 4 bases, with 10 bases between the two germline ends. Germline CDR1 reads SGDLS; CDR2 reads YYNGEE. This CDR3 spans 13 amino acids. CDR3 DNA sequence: TGTGCCAGCAGCTTCTCTAGTGCAGATACGCAGTATTTT. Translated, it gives CASSFSSADTQYF.

The CDR3 sequence: CASSPPVEGYGYTF. The CDR3 coding sequence is TGTGCCAGCAGCCCTCCGGTAGAGGGCTATGGCTACACCTTC. The chain employs TRBV6-2 or TRBV6-3 and TRBJ1-2, with D unclear. This CDR3 has 14 residues. Germline V gene lookup returns CDR1 MNHEY and CDR2 SVGEGT. With 6 bases removed from V and 4 bases from J, the gap between germline ends came to 15 bases.

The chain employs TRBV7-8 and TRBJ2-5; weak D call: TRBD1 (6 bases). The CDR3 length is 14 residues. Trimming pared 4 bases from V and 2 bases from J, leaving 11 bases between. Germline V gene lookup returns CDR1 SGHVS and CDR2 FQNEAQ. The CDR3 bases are TGTGCCAGCAGCTCCCCAGGGGCACAAGAGACCCAGTACTTC. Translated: CASSSPGAQETQYF.

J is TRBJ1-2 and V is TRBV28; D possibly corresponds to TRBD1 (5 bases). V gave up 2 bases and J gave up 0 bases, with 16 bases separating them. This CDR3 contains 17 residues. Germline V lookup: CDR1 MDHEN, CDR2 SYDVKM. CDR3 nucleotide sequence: TGTGCCAGCAGTTTAATAGGGGTCAGCCCGTCTAACTATGGCTACACCTTC. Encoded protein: CASSLIGVSPSNYGYTF.